The rows below give T cell receptor beta chains drawn from one sample of a study of response to subunit inactivated influenza vaccine. One entry per CDR3 protein results from TCRdb running MiXCR on the RT-PCR reads. The data contain a few hundred thousand distinct CDR3 sequences, 11% of them seen just once; the ten biggest clones take up approximately 11%. These data also formed part of another study, on T cells expressing NK-cell markers.

The source material was PBMCs from blood, sampled on the day of vaccination. These receptors all come from a man aged 50-59 years who received an inactivated influenza vaccine. Each CDR3 is given with its conserved first and last residue. A D gene is named only where the DNA matches it firmly. Clone size is shown for a subset of rows, as once, few, many or a class of expanded clone.

d_call: .; j_call: TRBJ2-7; clone_size: few; v_call: TRBV5-1; cdr3_nt: TGCGCCAGCAGCCTGGGCTGGGACCGAAGCCCACACGAGCAGTACTTC; cdr3_aa: CASSLGWDRSPHEQYF
d_call: .; j_call: TRBJ2-1; clone_size: .; v_call: TRBV20-1; cdr3_nt: TGCAGTGCCACGCGATTGGTTTCCGGGAGAGCATCCTACAATGAGCAGTTCTTC; cdr3_aa: CSATRLVSGRASYNEQFF
d_call: TRBD2; j_call: TRBJ2-7; clone_size: few; v_call: TRBV18; cdr3_nt: TGTGCCAGCTCACCAACTAGCGGGAGGCCCATGGGTCTCCCCTACGAGCAGTACTTC; cdr3_aa: CASSPTSGRPMGLPYEQYF
d_call: .; j_call: TRBJ1-1; clone_size: few; v_call: TRBV4-3; cdr3_nt: TGCGCCAGCAGCCAAGAAGGGTCTGAAGCTTTCTTT; cdr3_aa: CASSQEGSEAFF
d_call: .; j_call: TRBJ2-2; clone_size: few; v_call: TRBV12-3/TRBV12-4; cdr3_nt: TGTGCCAGCAGTTTGCAGGCCCTGGGCACCGGGGAGCTGTTTTTT; cdr3_aa: CASSLQALGTGELFF
d_call: .; j_call: TRBJ2-5; clone_size: few; v_call: TRBV5-1; cdr3_nt: TGCGCCAGCTCCCCCGGGACTGCGAGAGGGACCCAGTACTTC; cdr3_aa: CASSPGTARGTQYF
d_call: .; j_call: TRBJ1-1; clone_size: .; v_call: TRBV10-3; cdr3_nt: TGTGCCATCAGTGAGCCGAGGAACACTGAAGCTTTCTTT; cdr3_aa: CAISEPRNTEAFF
d_call: TRBD2; j_call: TRBJ2-1; clone_size: many; v_call: TRBV12-3/TRBV12-4; cdr3_nt: TGTGCCAGCAGTTTGGGGACGGCCGGACTAGCGCTTGAGCAGTTCTTC; cdr3_aa: CASSLGTAGLALEQFF
d_call: .; j_call: TRBJ1-1; clone_size: many; v_call: TRBV6-5; cdr3_nt: TGTGCCAGCAGGACGGTGAACACTGAAGCTTTCTTT; cdr3_aa: CASRTVNTEAFF
d_call: .; j_call: TRBJ2-3; clone_size: .; v_call: TRBV7-2; cdr3_nt: TGTGCCAGCAGCGATTTTGGGGAGTCGGGAGATACGCAGTATTTT; cdr3_aa: CASSDFGESGDTQYF
d_call: .; j_call: TRBJ2-6; clone_size: many; v_call: TRBV6-5; cdr3_nt: TGTGCCAGCAGTTACTCTTACGCGGGGGCCTACTCTGGGGCCAACGTCCTGACTTTC; cdr3_aa: CASSYSYAGAYSGANVLTF
d_call: .; j_call: TRBJ2-7; clone_size: many; v_call: TRBV6-1; cdr3_nt: TGTGCCAGCAGTCCCCACCGGGCGGGTTGGGAGCAGTACTTC; cdr3_aa: CASSPHRAGWEQYF
d_call: .; j_call: TRBJ2-1; clone_size: many; v_call: TRBV7-7; cdr3_nt: TGTGCTAGCAGCTCCGGATTAGGGATAGACAATGAGCAGTTCTTC; cdr3_aa: CASSSGLGIDNEQFF
d_call: TRBD2; j_call: TRBJ2-1; clone_size: few; v_call: TRBV27; cdr3_nt: TGTGCCAGCAGGGGTACTAGCGGGAGTTTCGCCAATGAGCAGTTCTTC; cdr3_aa: CASRGTSGSFANEQFF
d_call: .; j_call: TRBJ2-3; clone_size: .; v_call: TRBV6-5; cdr3_nt: TGTGCCAGCAGTTACTTTGGGAGGAGGCCAGATACGCAGTATTTT; cdr3_aa: CASSYFGRRPDTQYF
d_call: TRBD1; j_call: TRBJ2-3; clone_size: many; v_call: TRBV6-1; cdr3_nt: TGTGCCAGCAGCCCGACAGGGAGAGATACGCAGTATTTT; cdr3_aa: CASSPTGRDTQYF
d_call: TRBD1; j_call: TRBJ1-5; clone_size: few; v_call: TRBV28; cdr3_nt: TGTGCCAGCAGAATGACAGGGGGGAGGCAGCCCCAGCATTTT; cdr3_aa: CASRMTGGRQPQHF
d_call: .; j_call: TRBJ1-1; clone_size: .; v_call: TRBV5-6; cdr3_nt: TGTGCCAGCAGCTTGGCTCTTCGGGGCACTGAAGCTTTCTTT; cdr3_aa: CASSLALRGTEAFF
d_call: TRBD1; j_call: TRBJ2-3; clone_size: .; v_call: TRBV20-1; cdr3_nt: TGCAGTGCTAGAGATCAGGGGGTCGGGGATACGCAGTATTTT; cdr3_aa: CSARDQGVGDTQYF
d_call: TRBD2; j_call: TRBJ2-5; clone_size: many; v_call: TRBV7-2; cdr3_nt: TGTGCCAGCAGCAAGGGACTAGCGGGGGAAGAGACCCAGTACTTC; cdr3_aa: CASSKGLAGEETQYF
d_call: TRBD2; j_call: TRBJ2-7; clone_size: many; v_call: TRBV5-1; cdr3_nt: TGCGCCAGCAGTTCCGGACTAGAACCCTACGAGCAGTACTTC; cdr3_aa: CASSSGLEPYEQYF
d_call: .; j_call: TRBJ1-2; clone_size: few; v_call: TRBV29-1; cdr3_nt: TGCAGCGGGGATGGCTACACCTTC; cdr3_aa: CSGDGYTF
d_call: .; j_call: TRBJ1-2; clone_size: many; v_call: TRBV7-2; cdr3_nt: TGTGCCAGCAGCTTAGATCATGGGAATGACATCTACACCTTC; cdr3_aa: CASSLDHGNDIYTF
d_call: .; j_call: TRBJ2-2; clone_size: .; v_call: TRBV20-1; cdr3_nt: TGCAGTGCTAGAGGTCAGCCCTTCACCGGGGAGCTGTTTTTT; cdr3_aa: CSARGQPFTGELFF
d_call: .; j_call: TRBJ2-2; clone_size: .; v_call: TRBV7-3; cdr3_nt: TGTGCCAGCAGGGAAGAGCAAGCCGGGGAGCTGTTTTTT; cdr3_aa: CASREEQAGELFF
d_call: .; j_call: TRBJ1-6; clone_size: .; v_call: TRBV4-3; cdr3_nt: TGCGCCAGCAGCCAAGACCGGCAGGATAATTCACCCCTCCACTTT; cdr3_aa: CASSQDRQDNSPLHF
d_call: .; j_call: TRBJ2-2; clone_size: .; v_call: TRBV7-2; cdr3_nt: TGTGCCAGCAGCTTAGTTGGGGGGGCGTCCGGGGAGCTGTTTTTT; cdr3_aa: CASSLVGGASGELFF
d_call: TRBD1; j_call: TRBJ2-2; clone_size: many; v_call: TRBV18; cdr3_nt: TGTGCCAGCTCATGGACAGGGACCAACACCGGGGAGCTGTTTTTT; cdr3_aa: CASSWTGTNTGELFF
d_call: TRBD1; j_call: TRBJ2-1; clone_size: .; v_call: TRBV11-2; cdr3_nt: TGTGCCAGCAGCTTAGGGATTAACAGGGGGCGCTTCAATGAGCAGTTCTTC; cdr3_aa: CASSLGINRGRFNEQFF
d_call: .; j_call: TRBJ2-7; clone_size: .; v_call: TRBV6-2/TRBV6-3; cdr3_nt: TGTGCCAGCAGTTACGGGTGGACCTCCTACGAGCAGTACTTC; cdr3_aa: CASSYGWTSYEQYF
d_call: .; j_call: TRBJ2-3; clone_size: .; v_call: TRBV4-1; cdr3_nt: TGCGCCAGCAGCCAAGAGAACCAGGGCCCCCGCACAGATACGCAGTATTTT; cdr3_aa: CASSQENQGPRTDTQYF
d_call: .; j_call: TRBJ1-1; clone_size: few; v_call: TRBV27; cdr3_nt: TGTGCCAGCAATTTTCAGGCGGGGAACACTGAAGCTTTCTTT; cdr3_aa: CASNFQAGNTEAFF
d_call: .; j_call: TRBJ2-3; clone_size: many; v_call: TRBV9; cdr3_nt: TGTGCCAGCAGCGTAGTCAGGACGGATACGCAGTATTTT; cdr3_aa: CASSVVRTDTQYF
d_call: .; j_call: TRBJ2-4; clone_size: many; v_call: TRBV12-3/TRBV12-4; cdr3_nt: TGTGCCAGCAGTTCCACCGGGGCCCACATAGCCAAAAACATTCAGTACTTC; cdr3_aa: CASSSTGAHIAKNIQYF
d_call: .; j_call: TRBJ1-2; clone_size: few; v_call: TRBV25-1; cdr3_nt: TGTGCCAGCAGTGTAGGGAACTATGGCTACACCTTC; cdr3_aa: CASSVGNYGYTF
d_call: .; j_call: TRBJ2-1; clone_size: few; v_call: TRBV9; cdr3_nt: TGTGCCAGCAGCCCTATAGCGTTCTACAATGAGCAGTTCTTC; cdr3_aa: CASSPIAFYNEQFF
d_call: .; j_call: TRBJ2-3; clone_size: few; v_call: TRBV7-2; cdr3_nt: TGTGCCAGCACGGGGGCCGGGCCAGATACGCAGTATTTT; cdr3_aa: CASTGAGPDTQYF
d_call: .; j_call: TRBJ2-1; clone_size: .; v_call: TRBV11-2; cdr3_nt: TGTGCCACCACCTCCGGGCGGGGAGGGGGCTACAATGAGCAGTTCTTC; cdr3_aa: CATTSGRGGGYNEQFF
d_call: .; j_call: TRBJ2-7; clone_size: few; v_call: TRBV3-1; cdr3_nt: TGTGCCAGCAGCCAAGAAGACCAGGGGTTCGGCGAGCAGTACTTC; cdr3_aa: CASSQEDQGFGEQYF
d_call: TRBD2; j_call: TRBJ2-1; clone_size: few; v_call: TRBV19; cdr3_nt: TGTGCCAGTAGTATAGGACTAGCCACATACAATGAGCAGTTCTTC; cdr3_aa: CASSIGLATYNEQFF
d_call: TRBD1; j_call: TRBJ2-3; clone_size: few; v_call: TRBV10-3; cdr3_nt: TGTGCCATCACAGGACAGGGGTCTCCAGATACGCAGTATTTT; cdr3_aa: CAITGQGSPDTQYF
d_call: .; j_call: TRBJ2-6; clone_size: few; v_call: TRBV6-5; cdr3_nt: TGTGCCAGCAGTTCCCAACAGCACTCTGGGGCCAACGTCCTGACTTTC; cdr3_aa: CASSSQQHSGANVLTF
d_call: TRBD2; j_call: TRBJ2-1; clone_size: few; v_call: TRBV19; cdr3_nt: TGTGCCAGTAGTAGGGGACTAGGTGGCAATGAGCAGTTCTTC; cdr3_aa: CASSRGLGGNEQFF
d_call: TRBD2; j_call: TRBJ2-7; clone_size: .; v_call: TRBV7-9; cdr3_nt: TGTGCCAGCAGCCCGCGGACTAGCAGAGGGGTTTACGAGCAGTACTTC; cdr3_aa: CASSPRTSRGVYEQYF
d_call: .; j_call: TRBJ2-7; clone_size: few; v_call: TRBV4-3; cdr3_nt: TGCGCCAGCAGCCTCCACTGGGGGGAGAGGAGCGAGCAGTACTTC; cdr3_aa: CASSLHWGERSEQYF
d_call: TRBD2; j_call: TRBJ2-2; clone_size: .; v_call: TRBV4-3; cdr3_nt: TGCGCCAGCGCTCTGACTAGCGGCACCGGGGAGCTGTTTTTT; cdr3_aa: CASALTSGTGELFF
d_call: .; j_call: TRBJ2-1; clone_size: few; v_call: TRBV20-1; cdr3_nt: TGCAGTGCTAGACATGGGATTGATGAGCAGTTCTTC; cdr3_aa: CSARHGIDEQFF
d_call: .; j_call: TRBJ2-5; clone_size: few; v_call: TRBV4-2; cdr3_nt: TGTGCCAGCAGCCCCGGGGGGGCAGGGGGCTATGAGACCCAGTACTTC; cdr3_aa: CASSPGGAGGYETQYF
d_call: .; j_call: TRBJ2-2; clone_size: few; v_call: TRBV11-2; cdr3_nt: TGTGCCAGCAGCTTTGCCCCCGGGGAGCTGTTTTTT; cdr3_aa: CASSFAPGELFF
d_call: TRBD1; j_call: TRBJ2-7; clone_size: .; v_call: TRBV7-9; cdr3_nt: TGTGCCAGCAGCTTAGGGACAGGGATATTCGAGCAGTACTTC; cdr3_aa: CASSLGTGIFEQYF
d_call: .; j_call: TRBJ2-1; clone_size: many; v_call: TRBV24-1; cdr3_nt: TGTGCCACCAGTGACCCTTGGAAGTCTGGCGGTAAATACAATGAGCAGTTCTTC; cdr3_aa: CATSDPWKSGGKYNEQFF
d_call: .; j_call: TRBJ2-1; clone_size: few; v_call: TRBV23-1; cdr3_nt: TGCGCCAGCAGTCAATCGAGGGACAACGACAATGAGCAGTTCTTC; cdr3_aa: CASSQSRDNDNEQFF